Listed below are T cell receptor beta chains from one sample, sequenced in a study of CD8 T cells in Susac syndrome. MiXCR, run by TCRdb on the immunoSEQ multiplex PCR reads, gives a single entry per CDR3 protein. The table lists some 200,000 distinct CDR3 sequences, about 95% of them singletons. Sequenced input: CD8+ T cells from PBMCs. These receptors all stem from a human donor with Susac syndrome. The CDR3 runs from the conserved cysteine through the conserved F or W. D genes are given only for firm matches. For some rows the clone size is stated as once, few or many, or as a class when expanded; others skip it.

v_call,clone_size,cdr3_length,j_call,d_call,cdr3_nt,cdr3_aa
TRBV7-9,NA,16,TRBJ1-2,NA,TGTGCCAGCAGCTTAGAACTTCACCGGGCTTCCTATGGCTACACCTTC,CASSLELHRASYGYTF
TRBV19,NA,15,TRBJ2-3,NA,TGTGCCAGTAGTCTCCTCGGGGCGGGGACAGATACGCAGTATTTT,CASSLLGAGTDTQYF
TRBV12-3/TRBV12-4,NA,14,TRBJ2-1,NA,TGTGCCAGCAGTGCTAAGACAGCAGGCAATGAGCAGTTCTTC,CASSAKTAGNEQFF
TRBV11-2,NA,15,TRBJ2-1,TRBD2,TGTGCCAGCAGCGACAGCGGGGGGGTTGGCAATGAGCAGTTCTTC,CASSDSGGVGNEQFF
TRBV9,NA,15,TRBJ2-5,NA,TGTGCCAGCAGCGTAGGAGGCGGGAATGAAGAGACCCAGTACTTC,CASSVGGGNEETQYF
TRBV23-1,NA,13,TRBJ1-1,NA,TGCGCCAAAACCTCCGGGATGGAAACTGAAGCTTTCTTT,CAKTSGMETEAFF
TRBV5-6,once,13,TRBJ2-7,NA,TGTGCCAGCAGGTTACAGGGCGCCTACGAGCAGTACTTC,CASRLQGAYEQYF
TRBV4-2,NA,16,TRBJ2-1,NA,TGTGCCAGCAGCCAAGACCCCCAGCCGATCTACAATGAGCAGTTCTTC,CASSQDPQPIYNEQFF
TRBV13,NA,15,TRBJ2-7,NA,TGTGCCAGCAGCTCCACACATGGGGTAGCCTACGAGCAGTACTTC,CASSSTHGVAYEQYF
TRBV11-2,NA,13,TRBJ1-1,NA,TGTGCCAGCAGCTCCTACGAGACAGATGAAGCTTTCTTT,CASSSYETDEAFF
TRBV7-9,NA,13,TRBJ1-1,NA,TGTGCCAGCAGCTTGGCAGGGATCAATGAAGCTTTCTTT,CASSLAGINEAFF
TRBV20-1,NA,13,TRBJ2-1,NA,TGCAGTGCTAGAGCGGGAGCCTACAATGAGCAGTTCTTC,CSARAGAYNEQFF
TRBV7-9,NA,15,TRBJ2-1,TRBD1,TGTGCCAGCAGCTTAATGGCAGGGGGTTACAATGAGCAGTTCTTC,CASSLMAGGYNEQFF
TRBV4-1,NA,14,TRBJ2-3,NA,TGCGCCAGCAGCCAAATGGGGTTGACAGATACGCAGTATTTT,CASSQMGLTDTQYF
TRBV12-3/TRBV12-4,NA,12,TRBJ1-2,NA,TGTGCCAGCAGGTTGGGCGCGGATGGCTACACCTTC,CASRLGADGYTF
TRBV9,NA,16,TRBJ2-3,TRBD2,TGTGCCAGCAGCGCCCACCGACTAGCGGAGGGAGATACGCAGTATTTT,CASSAHRLAEGDTQYF
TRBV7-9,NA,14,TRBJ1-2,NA,TGTGCCAGCAGCATACGGACAGATAACTATGGCTACACCTTC,CASSIRTDNYGYTF
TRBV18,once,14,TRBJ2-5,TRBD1,TGTGCCAGCTCACCTTGGGACAGGGAGGAGACCCAGTACTTC,CASSPWDREETQYF
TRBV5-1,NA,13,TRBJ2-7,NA,TGCGCCAGCAGGCTAGAAGTTCCCGACGAGCAGTACTTC,CASRLEVPDEQYF
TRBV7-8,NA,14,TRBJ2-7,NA,TGTGCCAGCAGCCGGGGGCCGTCCTCCTACGAGCAGTACTTC,CASSRGPSSYEQYF
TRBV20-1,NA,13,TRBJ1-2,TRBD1,TGCAGTGCTAGGGGACAGGGCAACTATGGCTACACCTTC,CSARGQGNYGYTF
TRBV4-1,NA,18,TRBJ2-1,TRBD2,TGCGCCAGCAGCATTACTAGCGGGGGGGCCGGATCCTACAATGAGCAGTTCTTC,CASSITSGGAGSYNEQFF
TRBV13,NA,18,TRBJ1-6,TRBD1,TGTGCCAGCAGCTTGAGGAAGGGGGCCGGGACAGCTAATTCACCCCTCCACTTT,CASSLRKGAGTANSPLHF
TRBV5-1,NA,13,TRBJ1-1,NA,TGCGCCAGCAGGGGGACGGAGAACACTGAAGCTTTCTTT,CASRGTENTEAFF
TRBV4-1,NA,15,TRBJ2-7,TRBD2,TGCGCCAGCAGCCAAGGGCTAGCGGGGACCTACGAGCAGTACTTC,CASSQGLAGTYEQYF
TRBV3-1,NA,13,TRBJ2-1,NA,TGTGCCAGCAGCCAAGTCCCCTACAATGAGCAGTTCTTC,CASSQVPYNEQFF
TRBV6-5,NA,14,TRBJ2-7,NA,TGTGCCAGCAGTTACCGTGGACAGCCTTACGAGCAGTACTTC,CASSYRGQPYEQYF
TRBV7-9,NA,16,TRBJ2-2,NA,TGTGCCAGCAGCCCGACCGGGACCTCACACACCGGGGAGCTGTTTTTT,CASSPTGTSHTGELFF
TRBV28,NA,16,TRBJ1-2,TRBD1,TGTGCCAGCAGTTTGCGCGGACAGGAGGCTAACTATGGCTACACCTTC,CASSLRGQEANYGYTF
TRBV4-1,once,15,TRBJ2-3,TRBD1,TGCGCCAGCAGCCCCCCGGGACAGGGGGCAGATACGCAGTATTTT,CASSPPGQGADTQYF
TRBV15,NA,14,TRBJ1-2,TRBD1,TGTGCCACCAGCAGTCTACAGGGGAACTATGGCTACACCTTC,CATSSLQGNYGYTF
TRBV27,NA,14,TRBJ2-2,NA,TGTGCCAGCAGTACAGGGATTTCCCCCGGGGAGCTGTTTTTT,CASSTGISPGELFF
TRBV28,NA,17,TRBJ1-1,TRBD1,TGTGCCAGCAGTTTCACCCGCAACAGGGGAACGAACACTGAAGCTTTCTTT,CASSFTRNRGTNTEAFF
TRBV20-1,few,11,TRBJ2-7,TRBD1,TGCAGTGCGGGGGACAGGGACGAGCAGTACTTC,CSAGDRDEQYF
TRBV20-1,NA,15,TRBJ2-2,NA,TGCAGTGCCCCTCCGCCGGGGGAGAACACCGGGGAGCTGTTTTTT,CSAPPPGENTGELFF
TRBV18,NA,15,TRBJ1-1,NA,TGTGCCAGCTCACCATATACGGTCTGGAACACTGAAGCTTTCTTT,CASSPYTVWNTEAFF
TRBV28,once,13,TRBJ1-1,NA,TGTGCCAGCAGTTTGGCTGACAGGAATGAAGCTTTCTTT,CASSLADRNEAFF
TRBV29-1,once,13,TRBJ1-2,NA,TGCAGCGTTGAAGACTTGGACAACTATGGCTACACCTTC,CSVEDLDNYGYTF
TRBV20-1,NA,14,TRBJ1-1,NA,TGCAGTGCTCGGTCGAGAGGAATGAACACTGAAGCTTTCTTT,CSARSRGMNTEAFF
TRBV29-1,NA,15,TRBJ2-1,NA,TGCAGCGCCCCGTGGTCAGAGAGCTCCTACAATGAGCAGTTCTTC,CSAPWSESSYNEQFF
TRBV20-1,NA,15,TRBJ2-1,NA,TGCAGTGCTAGAGGAAGGGGGAATCCCTACAATGAGCAGTTCTTC,CSARGRGNPYNEQFF
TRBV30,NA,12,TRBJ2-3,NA,TGTGCCTGGAGAGCTATGACAGATACGCAGTATTTT,CAWRAMTDTQYF
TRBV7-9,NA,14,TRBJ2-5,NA,TGTGCCAGCACCCTATCAGGAGAATTAGAGACCCAGTACTTC,CASTLSGELETQYF
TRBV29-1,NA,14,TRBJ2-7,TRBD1,TGCAGCGTTGATACCGGGACAGGGGAAGGGGAGCAGTACTTC,CSVDTGTGEGEQYF
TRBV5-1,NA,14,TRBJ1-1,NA,TGCGCCAGCAGCTTGGAACAGGGTCTAACTGAAGCTTTCTTT,CASSLEQGLTEAFF
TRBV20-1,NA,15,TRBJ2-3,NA,TGCAGTGCTAACTCAGGCGGGTCCCACACAGATACGCAGTATTTT,CSANSGGSHTDTQYF
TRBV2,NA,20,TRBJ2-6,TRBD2,TGTGCCAGCAGTGAAGAGGTTTTGGCTAGCGGGAGCTCTGGGGCCAACGTCCTGACTTTC,CASSEEVLASGSSGANVLTF
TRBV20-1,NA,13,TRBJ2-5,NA,TGCAGTGCTAGAGATCCCAAGGAAGAGACCCAGTACTTC,CSARDPKEETQYF
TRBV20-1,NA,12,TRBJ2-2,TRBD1,TGCAGTGCTAACGGACAGGGCGGGGAGCTGTTTTTT,CSANGQGGELFF
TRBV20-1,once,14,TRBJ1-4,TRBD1,TGCAGTGCTAGAGATCCGGGACAGGGTGAAAAACTGTTTTTT,CSARDPGQGEKLFF
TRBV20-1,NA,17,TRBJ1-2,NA,TGCAGTGCTAGTAAACCTACAGCTACTCAATTATACTATGGCTACACCTTC,CSASKPTATQLYYGYTF
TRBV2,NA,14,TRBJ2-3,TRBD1,TGTGCCAGCCTGGACAGGGGCAACACAGATACGCAGTATTTT,CASLDRGNTDTQYF
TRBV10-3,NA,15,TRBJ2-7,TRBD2,TGTGCCATCAGGGATCAACTAGCGGGTGCCTACGAGCAGTACTTC,CAIRDQLAGAYEQYF
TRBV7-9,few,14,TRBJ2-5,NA,TGTGCCAGCAGCTTGAGTGGGGGCCAAGAGACCCAGTACTTC,CASSLSGGQETQYF